The 31 T cell receptor beta chains reported below all come from one sample, sequenced in a study of shared clonotypes between healthy human individuals. Terminally differentiated effector memory CD45RA+ cells were excluded from the naive CD8 cells, which were CD45RO-negative and positively selected for CCR7. Using immunoSEQ multiplex PCR, the repertoire was profiled, and TCRdb retains in-frame clones only, with some absent. Among more than 2 million clones listed, about 94% were seen once. The sample comprised naive CD8+ T cells from PBMCs. The receptors were sampled from a man aged 18 to 29 in good health. Some clones in this sample may be carry-over from other donors' samples.

This clone was recorded only once. The chain couples TRBV28 to TRBJ1-5; D remains ambiguous. The CDR3 spans 13 residues. Trimming took off 9 bases at V and 2 bases at J, with 11 bases between the two ends. Germline CDR1 is MDHEN and CDR2 is SYDVKM. CDR3 nucleotides: TGTGCCAGTCGCCGGGGAGGCAATCAGCCCCAGCATTTT. Residues: CASRRGGNQPQHF.

About this clone: Other DNA sequences in the sample encode the same CDR3. This chain joins TRBV10-3 and TRBJ2-2; either TRBD1 or TRBD2 may fit D (5 bases each). The CDR3 covers 14 residues. Per the germline V gene, CDR1 is ENHRY and CDR2 is SYGVKD. Trimming stripped 9 bases from V and 1 base from J, with 12 bases between. DNA of the CDR3: TGTGCCATACGTGGGACGGGGAACACCGGGGAGCTGTTTTTT. Translation gives CAIRGTGNTGELFF.

This rearrangement joins TRBV7-9 to TRBJ2-3, with 10 bases lining up with TRBD1. The CDR3 is 16 amino acids. V gave up 3 bases and J gave up 3 bases; unmatched junction bases: 6. Germline lookup yields CDR1 SEHNR and CDR2 FQNEAQ (reference sequence). CDR3 DNA: TGTGCCAGCAGCTTCCCGGGACAGGGGAGAACAGATACGCAGTATTTT. Translated: CASSFPGQGRTDTQYF.

The rearrangement uses TRBV6-1 and TRBJ1-5; D is unclear. CDR3 length: 14 amino acids. The V and J ends lost 3 bases and 6 bases respectively, with 12 bases between them. Germline loops: CDR1 MNHNS, CDR2 SASEGT. Written as DNA, the CDR3 is TGTGCCAGCAGTGACCCCTCAAGTAGTCAGCCCCAGCATTTT. Protein product: CASSDPSSSQPQHF.

The V and J genes are TRBV7-8 and TRBJ2-7, with 9 bases aligning to TRBD1. There are 16 residues in the CDR3. The germline gives CDR1 SGHVS, CDR2 FQNEAQ. The ends lost 0 bases at V and 2 bases at J; junction bases unmatched: 5. CDR3 nucleotide sequence: TGTGCCAGCAGCTTAGCGTGGGACAGGGCAACCTACGAGCAGTACTTC. Its protein product is CASSLAWDRATYEQYF. The full variable domain, with the rest looked up from reference TRBV7-8 and TRBJ2-7, is GAGVSQSPRYKVAKRGQDVALRCDPISGHVSLFWYQQALGQGPEFLTYFQNEAQLDKSGLPSDRFFAERPEGSVSTLKIQRTQQEDSAVYLCASSLAWDRATYEQYFGPGTRLTVT.

This clone was seen once. The CDR3 spells CASSTGAGLVDGYTF. CDR3 bases: TGCGCCAGCAGCACCGGCGCTGGGCTAGTTGATGGCTACACCTTC. The genes are TRBV5-1 and TRBJ1-2; D uncertain. The V gene lost 4 bases and the J gene lost 6 bases, with 19 bases spanning the gap. From germline, CDR1 is SGHRS and CDR2 YFSETQ. The CDR3 consists of 15 residues.

Remarks on this clone: The same CDR3 can be traced to other DNA sequences in this sample. V is TRBV7-9 and J is TRBJ2-2; D is uncertain. The CDR3 length is 13 residues. Per germline, CDR1 SEHNR and CDR2 FQNEAQ (reference sequence). V was clipped by 1 base and J by 4 bases, with 4 bases between them. The CDR3 DNA reads TGTGCCAGCAGCTTAGTGGCCACCGGGGAGCTGTTTTTT. It translates to CASSLVATGELFF.

J is TRBJ2-4 and V is TRBV9, with 9 bases fitting TRBD2. The junction had 3 bases not matched to a gene; V was cut back by 0 bases and J by 2 bases. The germline V gene has CDR1 SGDLS and CDR2 YYNGEE. The CDR3 runs 16 residues. DNA for the CDR3: TGTGCCAGCAGCGTAGGTAGCGGGAGCACCAAAAACATTCAGTACTTC. Protein product: CASSVGSGSTKNIQYF.

This clone was observed a handful of times. The rearrangement links TRBV30 to TRBJ1-1, with D perhaps TRBD1 (5 bases). V lost 7 bases, J lost 5 bases, and 17 bases lay in between. This CDR3 region has 13 residues. CDR1 and CDR2 (germline): GTSNPN, SVGIG (reference sequence). In DNA, the CDR3 is TGTGCCTCCGTTCTCTCTCGGGGGACTGAAGCTTTCTTT. Protein sequence: CASVLSRGTEAFF.

The gene calls are TRBV10-3 and TRBJ2-1; 10 bases agree with TRBD2. With 2 bases clipped from V and 10 bases from J, the junction kept 20 bases outside the gene matches. The germline V gene has CDR1 ENHRY and CDR2 SYGVKD. CDR3 length: 19 amino acids. CDR3 sequence reads: CAISETGTSENTGGGEQFF. The DNA of the CDR3 is TGTGCCATCAGTGAGACCGGGACTAGCGAGAACACAGGGGGAGGAGAGCAGTTCTTC.

This sequence joins TRBV7-2 and TRBJ2-2, with TRBD2 as a possible D gene (5 bases). Germline V gene data show CDR1 as SGHTA and CDR2 as FQGNSA. V was shortened by 0 bases and J by 6 bases, with 8 bases between the two germline ends. The CDR3 has 14 residues. The CDR3: CASSLARAAGELFF. The CDR3 DNA is TGTGCCAGCAGCTTAGCGCGGGCAGCCGGGGAGCTGTTTTTT.

The genes are TRBV5-6 and TRBJ2-3, with 7 bases that match TRBD1. V lost 0 bases and J lost 0; bases outside the gene matches: 7. This CDR3 is built from 17 residues. Per the germline V gene, CDR1 is SGHDT and CDR2 is YYEEEE. The CDR3 coding sequence is TGTGCCAGCAGCTTGGGACAGGGAGTGCCTAGCACAGATACGCAGTATTTT. Translating gives CASSLGQGVPSTDTQYF.

The chain has TRBV4-3 and TRBJ2-2; unclear D gene. The CDR3 is made up of 14 amino acids. The germline CDR1 and CDR2 sequences are LGHNA and YSLEER. The ends were cut back, 0 bases at V and 7 bases at J, with 9 bases in the middle. CDR3 coding DNA: TGCGCCAGCAGCCAAGATAGGGCTAGCGGGGAGCTGTTTTTT. Encoded protein: CASSQDRASGELFF.

V is TRBV19 and J is TRBJ2-7, with unresolved D. V was pared by 5 bases and J by 5 bases, with 10 bases between. Per germline, CDR1 LNHDA and CDR2 SQIVND (reference sequence). The CDR3 is made up of 12 amino acids. The CDR3: CASSAMGNEQYF. The CDR3 bases are TGTGCCAGTAGTGCTATGGGCAACGAGCAGTACTTC.

V and J are TRBV29-1 and TRBJ2-5, with D possibly matching TRBD2 (8 bases). The CDR3 loop spans 14 amino acids. Germline CDR1 and CDR2: SQVTM and ANQGSEA. V lost 6 bases and J lost 5, with 19 bases in between. The CDR3 reads CSVHREGAWETQYF. CDR3 DNA: TGCAGCGTCCACCGGGAGGGGGCCTGGGAGACCCAGTACTTC.

The chain couples TRBV5-4 to TRBJ2-4; D possibly corresponds to TRBD2 (6 bases). V was clipped by 4 bases and J by 4 bases, with 12 bases between them. Germline loops: CDR1 SGHNT, CDR2 YYREEE (reference sequence). This CDR3 is built from 14 residues. The CDR3 DNA reads TGTGCCAGCAGCCCGGAGGGCCAGAAAAACATTCAGTACTTC. Translation: CASSPEGQKNIQYF.

In the case of this clone: The identical CDR3 is also encoded by other nucleotide sequences in the sample. The V gene is TRBV7-9, the J gene TRBJ2-7; no firm D call. Germline V CDR1 and CDR2: SEHNR, FQNEAQ (reference sequence). V lost 6 bases to trimming and J lost 2 bases, with 5 bases between them. The CDR3 is 11 amino acids. The CDR3 reads CASSATYEQYF. CDR3 nucleotides: TGTGCCAGCAGTGCAACCTACGAGCAGTACTTC. Combining the CDR3 with reference TRBV7-9 and TRBJ2-7 gives the whole variable domain DTGVSQNPRHKITKRGQNVTFRCDPISEHNRLYWYRQTLGQGPEFLTYFQNEAQLEKSRLLSDRFSAERPKGSFSTLEIQRTEQGDSAMYLCASSATYEQYFGPGTRLTVT.

This chain connects TRBV27 to TRBJ2-7; TRBD1 aligns across 8 bases. Trimming cost V 2 bases and J 3 bases; bases outside gene matches: 15. CDR1 is MNHEY, CDR2 SMNVEV, per germline (reference sequence). This CDR3 comprises 18 residues. CDR3 DNA sequence: TGTGCCAGCAGTTTACTCGGGACAGGCCCTCACCCTCTCTACGAGCAGTACTTC. As protein: CASSLLGTGPHPLYEQYF.

This chain joins TRBV9 and TRBJ1-2; possibly TRBD1 for D (6 bases). Deletions cut 3 bases from V and 4 bases from J, with 13 bases between. This CDR3 is built from 14 residues. CDR1 and CDR2 (germline): SGDLS, YYNGEE. CDR3 in amino acids: CASSGTQGSYGYTF. The DNA for the CDR3 is TGTGCCAGCAGCGGGACACAGGGAAGCTATGGCTACACCTTC.

The CDR3 loop is CASSYGLAGGEQYF. The CDR3 nucleotides read TGTGCCAGCAGTTACGGACTAGCGGGTGGCGAGCAGTACTTC. The chain employs TRBV5-6 and TRBJ2-7, with 11 bases fitting TRBD2. Per the germline V gene, CDR1 is SGHDT and CDR2 is YYEEEE. After removal of 5 bases from V and 6 bases from J, the junction contained 7 bases not matched to a gene. This CDR3 has 14 amino acids.

This clone has a single count. V gene TRBV27 combines with J gene TRBJ2-1; either TRBD1 or TRBD2 may fit D (5 bases each). The CDR3 loop spans 17 amino acids. The V end lost 0 bases, the J end lost 0 bases, and 12 bases lay between the germline ends. Per germline, CDR1 MNHEY and CDR2 SMNVEV (reference sequence). The CDR3 loop is CASSLSSVGDSYNEQFF. The CDR3 nucleotides read TGTGCCAGCAGTTTATCGTCGGTGGGGGACTCCTACAATGAGCAGTTCTTC.

This clone was seen only a few times. V and J are TRBV5-1 and TRBJ2-7, with 9 bases aligning to TRBD2. V lost 5 bases to trimming and J lost 3 bases; unmatched junction nucleotides: 9. The CDR3 has 15 residues. The germline V gene has CDR1 SGHRS and CDR2 YFSETQ. The CDR3 DNA reads as TGCGCCAGCAGGCTAGGAGCGGGGGGCGGCTACGAGCAGTACTTC. Amino acid sequence: CASRLGAGGGYEQYF.

The chain links TRBV13 to TRBJ2-1; D perhaps matches TRBD2 (6 bases). This CDR3 is 14 amino acids long. With 0 bases removed from V and 8 bases from J, the gap between germline ends came to 11 bases. Germline V lookup: CDR1 PRHDT, CDR2 FYEKMQ (reference sequence). This CDR3 is CASSLGAGGDEQFF. As DNA, the CDR3 is TGTGCCAGCAGCTTAGGGGCAGGAGGGGATGAGCAGTTCTTC. Using reference TRBV13 and TRBJ2-1 for the parts outside the CDR3, the full variable domain is AAGVIQSPRHLIKEKRETATLKCYPIPRHDTVYWYQQGPGQDPQFLISFYEKMQSDKGSIPDRFSAQQFSDYHSELNMSSLELGDSALYFCASSLGAGGDEQFFGPGTRLTVL.

V usage is TRBV15 and J usage is TRBJ2-7, with D possibly TRBD2 on 5 matching bases. This CDR3 comprises 18 residues. The germline V and J ends were trimmed by 4 bases and 2 bases, with 24 bases remaining between them. Germline CDR1 LNHNV, CDR2 YYDKDF (reference sequence). CDR3: CATSTDPMLRAGAYEQYF. The CDR3, as DNA: TGTGCCACCAGCACCGACCCGATGTTGCGGGCCGGGGCCTACGAGCAGTACTTC.

The CDR3 sequence: CASSLTVDPYTGELFF. CDR3 DNA sequence: TGTGCCAGCAGCTTAACGGTCGACCCGTACACCGGGGAGCTGTTTTTT. The chain carries TRBV13 and TRBJ2-2; D is undetermined. Deletions cut 2 bases from V and 3 bases from J, with 13 bases between. The germline V gene has CDR1 PRHDT and CDR2 FYEKMQ (reference sequence). The CDR3 has 16 residues.

V gene TRBV4-2 combines with J gene TRBJ2-7; tentative D call: TRBD2 (6 bases). CDR3 length: 15 amino acids. Germline loops: CDR1 LGHNA, CDR2 YNFKEQ. Trimming took 2 bases from V and 4 from J, leaving 15 bases between them. The CDR3 loop is CASSQLAERVYEQYF. The CDR3, as DNA: TGTGCCAGCAGCCAATTAGCGGAAAGGGTGTACGAGCAGTACTTC.

This chain uses TRBV2 with TRBJ1-2; unclear D gene. Germline assignment: CDR1 SNHLY and CDR2 FYNNEI. This CDR3 spans 16 amino acids. V was cut by 6 bases and J by 0 bases, with 17 bases left in between. DNA for the CDR3: TGTGCCAGCAGCCAGCGTGAGGGCGGACCTAACTATGGCTACACCTTC. Its protein product is CASSQREGGPNYGYTF.

CDR3 coding DNA: TGTGCCAGCATGTATAGACAGCGGACTAAAGAGACCCAGTACTTC. Its translation is CASMYRQRTKETQYF. The rearrangement links TRBV2 to TRBJ2-5; TRBD2 is a possible D gene (6 bases). Trimming cost V 7 bases and J 3 bases, with 18 bases left between them. There are 15 residues in the CDR3. Per the germline V gene, CDR1 is SNHLY and CDR2 is FYNNEI.

This chain links TRBV7-8 with TRBJ2-2; 7 nucleotides agree with TRBD2. From germline, CDR1 is SGHVS and CDR2 FQNEAQ. V dropped 5 bases and J dropped 6; count of bases not matched to a gene: 9. The CDR3 is 15 amino acids. The CDR3 loop reads CASSPFAGEAGELFF. The CDR3 DNA follows: TGTGCCAGCAGCCCTTTCGCGGGAGAGGCCGGGGAGCTGTTTTTT.

The chain links TRBV11-2 to TRBJ1-4; D perhaps matches TRBD1 (6 bases). V was cut by 4 bases and J by 4 bases, with 10 bases left in between. The length of the CDR3 is 14 residues. The germline gives CDR1 SGHAT, CDR2 FQNNGV. This CDR3 reads CASSSRDINEKLFF. The CDR3 DNA is TGTGCCAGCAGCTCGAGGGACATTAATGAAAAACTGTTTTTT.

This chain connects TRBV9 to TRBJ1-5; TRBD1 aligns across 8 bases. V was clipped by 3 bases and J by 5 bases; unmatched bases: 4. CDR1 SGDLS and CDR2 YYNGEE come from the germline V gene. This CDR3 has 14 amino acids. CDR3 residues: CASSGQGNDQPQHF. CDR3 in DNA: TGTGCCAGCAGCGGACAGGGGAACGATCAGCCCCAGCATTTT. Based on the CDR3 plus reference TRBV9 and TRBJ1-5, the full variable domain is DSGVTQTPKHLITATGQRVTLRCSPRSGDLSVYWYQQSLDQGLQFLIQYYNGEERAKGNILERFSAQQFPDLHSELNLSSLELGDSALYFCASSGQGNDQPQHFGDGTRLSIL.